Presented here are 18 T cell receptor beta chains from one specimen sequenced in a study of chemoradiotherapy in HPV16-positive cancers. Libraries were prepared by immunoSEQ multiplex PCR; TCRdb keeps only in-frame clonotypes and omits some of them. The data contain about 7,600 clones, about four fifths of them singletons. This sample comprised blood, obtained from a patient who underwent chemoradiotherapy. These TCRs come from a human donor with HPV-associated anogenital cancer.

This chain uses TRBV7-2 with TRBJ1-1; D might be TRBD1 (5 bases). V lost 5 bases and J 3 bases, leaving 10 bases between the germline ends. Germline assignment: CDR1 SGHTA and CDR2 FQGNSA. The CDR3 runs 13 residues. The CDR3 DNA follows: TGTGCCAGCAGCCGGGGGTTTGACACTGAAGCTTTCTTT. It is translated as CASSRGFDTEAFF.

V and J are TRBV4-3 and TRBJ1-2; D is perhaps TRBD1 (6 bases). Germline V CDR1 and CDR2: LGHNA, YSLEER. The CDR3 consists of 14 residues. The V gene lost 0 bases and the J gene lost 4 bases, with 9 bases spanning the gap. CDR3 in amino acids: CASSQDSGAYGYTF. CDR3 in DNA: TGCGCCAGCAGCCAAGATTCAGGGGCCTATGGCTACACCTTC.

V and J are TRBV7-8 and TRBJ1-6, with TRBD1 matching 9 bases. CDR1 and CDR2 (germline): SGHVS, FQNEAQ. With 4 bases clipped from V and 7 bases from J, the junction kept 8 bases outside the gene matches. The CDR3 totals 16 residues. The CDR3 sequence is CASSSRFTGGNSPLHF. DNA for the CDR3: TGTGCCAGCAGCTCGAGGTTTACAGGGGGCAATTCACCCCTCCACTTT.

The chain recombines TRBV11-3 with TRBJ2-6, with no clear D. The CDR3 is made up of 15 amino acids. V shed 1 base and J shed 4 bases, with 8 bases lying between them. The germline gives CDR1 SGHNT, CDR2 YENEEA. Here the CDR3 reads CASSLVTRGANVLTF. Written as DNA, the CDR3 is TGTGCCAGCAGCTTAGTGACCCGCGGGGCCAACGTCCTGACTTTC.

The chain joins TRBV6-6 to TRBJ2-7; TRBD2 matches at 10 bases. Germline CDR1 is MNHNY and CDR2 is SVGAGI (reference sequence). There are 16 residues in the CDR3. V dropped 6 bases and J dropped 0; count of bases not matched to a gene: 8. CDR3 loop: CASSYGLAEPSYEQYF. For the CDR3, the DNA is TGTGCCAGCAGCTACGGACTAGCGGAACCCTCCTACGAGCAGTACTTC.

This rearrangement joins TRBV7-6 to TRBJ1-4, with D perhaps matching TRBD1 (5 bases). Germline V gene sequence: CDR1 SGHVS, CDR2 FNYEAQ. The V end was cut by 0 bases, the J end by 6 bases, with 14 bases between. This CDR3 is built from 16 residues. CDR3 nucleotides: TGTGCCAGCAGCTTAGCTACAGCCCCGGGGGATGAAAAACTGTTTTTT. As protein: CASSLATAPGDEKLFF.

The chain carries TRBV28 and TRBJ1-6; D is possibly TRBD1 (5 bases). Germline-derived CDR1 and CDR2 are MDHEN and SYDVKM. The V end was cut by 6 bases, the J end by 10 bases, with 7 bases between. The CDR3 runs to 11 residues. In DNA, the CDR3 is TGTGCCAGCAGGTCAGGGTCACCCCTCCACTTT. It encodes CASRSGSPLHF.

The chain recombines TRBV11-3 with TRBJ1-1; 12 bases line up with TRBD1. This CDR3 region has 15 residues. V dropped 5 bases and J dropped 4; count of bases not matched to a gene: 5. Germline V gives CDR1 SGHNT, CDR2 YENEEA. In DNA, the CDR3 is TGTGCCAGCAGCCAGGGACAGGGGGCGAGCACTGAAGCTTTCTTT. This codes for CASSQGQGASTEAFF. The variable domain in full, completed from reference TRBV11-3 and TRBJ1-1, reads EAGVVQSPRYKIIEKKQPVAFWCNPISGHNTLYWYLQNLGQGPELLIRYENEEAVDDSQLPKDRFSAERLKGVDSTLKIQPAELGDSAVYLCASSQGQGASTEAFFGQGTRLTVV.

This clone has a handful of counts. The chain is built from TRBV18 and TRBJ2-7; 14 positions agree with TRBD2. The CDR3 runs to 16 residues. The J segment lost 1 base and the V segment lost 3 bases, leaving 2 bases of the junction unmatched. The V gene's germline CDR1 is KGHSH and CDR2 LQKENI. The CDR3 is CASSPGTSGGSYEQYF. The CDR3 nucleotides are TGTGCCAGCTCACCTGGGACTAGCGGGGGTTCCTACGAGCAGTACTTC. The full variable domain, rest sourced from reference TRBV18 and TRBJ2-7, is NAGVMQNPRHLVRRRGQEARLRCSPMKGHSHVYWYRQLPEEGLKFMVYLQKENIIDESGMPKERFSAEFPKEGPSILRIQQVVRGDSAAYFCASSPGTSGGSYEQYFGPGTRLTVT.

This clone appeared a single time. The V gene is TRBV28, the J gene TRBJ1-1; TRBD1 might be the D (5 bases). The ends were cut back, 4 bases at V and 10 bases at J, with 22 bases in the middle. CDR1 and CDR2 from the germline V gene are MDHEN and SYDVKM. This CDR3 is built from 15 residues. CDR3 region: CASSSLAQGVGRAFF. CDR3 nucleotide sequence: TGTGCCAGCAGTTCCCTCGCACAAGGGGTTGGGCGAGCTTTCTTT.

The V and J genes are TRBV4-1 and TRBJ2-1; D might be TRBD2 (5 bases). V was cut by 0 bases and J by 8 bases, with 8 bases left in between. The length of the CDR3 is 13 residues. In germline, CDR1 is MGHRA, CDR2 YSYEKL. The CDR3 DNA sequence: TGCGCCAGCAGCCAAGACGGGGTGGATGAGCAGTTCTTC. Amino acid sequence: CASSQDGVDEQFF.

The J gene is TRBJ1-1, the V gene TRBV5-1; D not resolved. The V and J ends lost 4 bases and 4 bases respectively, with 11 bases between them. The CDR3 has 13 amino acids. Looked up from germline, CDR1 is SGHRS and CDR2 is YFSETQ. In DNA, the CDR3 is TGCGCCAGCAGCCCTACGGTCGCCACTGAAGCTTTCTTT. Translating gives CASSPTVATEAFF.

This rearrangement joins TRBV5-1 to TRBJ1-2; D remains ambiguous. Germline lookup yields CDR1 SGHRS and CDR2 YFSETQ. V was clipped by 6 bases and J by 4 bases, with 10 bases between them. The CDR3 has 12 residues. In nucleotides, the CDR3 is TGCGCCAGCACCGAGTCAGGCTATGGCTACACCTTC. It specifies CASTESGYGYTF.

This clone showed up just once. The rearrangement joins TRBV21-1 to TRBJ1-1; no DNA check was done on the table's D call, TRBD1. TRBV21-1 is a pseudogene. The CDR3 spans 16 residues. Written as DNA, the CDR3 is TGTGCCAGCAGCCAACAGGGACAGGATTCTGTTCCGAATGCTTTCTTT. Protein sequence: CASSQQGQDSVPNAFF.

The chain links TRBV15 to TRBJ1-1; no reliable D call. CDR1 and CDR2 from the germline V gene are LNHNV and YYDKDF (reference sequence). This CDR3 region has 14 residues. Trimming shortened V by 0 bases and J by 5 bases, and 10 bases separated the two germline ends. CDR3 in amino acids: CATSRDAVGTEAFF. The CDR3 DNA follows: TGTGCCACCAGCAGAGATGCGGTGGGAACTGAAGCTTTCTTT.

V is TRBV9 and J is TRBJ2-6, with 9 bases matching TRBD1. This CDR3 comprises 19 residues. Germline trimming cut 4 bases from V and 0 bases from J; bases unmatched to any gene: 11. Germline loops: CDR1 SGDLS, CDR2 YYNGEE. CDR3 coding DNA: TGTGCCAGCAGCCTTCGGACAGGGGATTACTCCTCTGGGGCCAACGTCCTGACTTTC. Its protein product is CASSLRTGDYSSGANVLTF.

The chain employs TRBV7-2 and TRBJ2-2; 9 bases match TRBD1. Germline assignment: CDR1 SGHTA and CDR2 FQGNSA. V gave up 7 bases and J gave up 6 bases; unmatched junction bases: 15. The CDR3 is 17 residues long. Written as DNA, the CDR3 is TGTGCCAGCACTTACCCGCCGGGACAGGGAATCGCCGGGGAGCTGTTTTTT. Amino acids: CASTYPPGQGIAGELFF.

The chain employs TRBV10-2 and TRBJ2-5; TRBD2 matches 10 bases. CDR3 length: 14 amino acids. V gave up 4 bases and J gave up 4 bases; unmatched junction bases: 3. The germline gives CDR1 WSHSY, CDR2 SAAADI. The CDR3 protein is CASSVASGGETQYF. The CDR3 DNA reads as TGCGCCAGCAGTGTGGCTAGCGGGGGAGAGACCCAGTACTTC.